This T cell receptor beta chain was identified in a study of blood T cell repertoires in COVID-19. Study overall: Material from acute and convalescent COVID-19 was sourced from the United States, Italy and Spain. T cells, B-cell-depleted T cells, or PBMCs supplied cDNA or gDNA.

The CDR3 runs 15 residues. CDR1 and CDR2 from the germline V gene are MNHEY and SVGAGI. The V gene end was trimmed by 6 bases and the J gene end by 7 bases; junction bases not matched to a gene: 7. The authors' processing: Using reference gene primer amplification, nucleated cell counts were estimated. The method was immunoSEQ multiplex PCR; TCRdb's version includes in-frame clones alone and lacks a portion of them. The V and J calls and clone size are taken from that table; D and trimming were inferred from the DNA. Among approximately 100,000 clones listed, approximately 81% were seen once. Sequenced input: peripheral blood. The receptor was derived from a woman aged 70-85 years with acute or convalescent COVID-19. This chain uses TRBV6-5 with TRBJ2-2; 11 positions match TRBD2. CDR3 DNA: TGTGCCAGCAGCCTAGCGGGGGGCCGGAACGGGGAGCTGTTTTTT. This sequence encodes CASSLAGGRNGELFF.